The clone carrying this TCR beta chain showed up just a few times. The antigen is not known. These data belong to a study of regulatory T cells in long-lasting Graves disease. Findings and caveats of the study: Repertoires from persistent disease leaned toward TRBV28, TRBJ1-2 and TRBJ2-5.

Arm-PCR of CDR3 regions and iRepertoire HTBI primers were used to build TCR beta libraries. TCRdb redid the calling of the multiplex PCR reads with MiXCR, one entry per CDR3 protein. The data hold 500,000 or so distinct CDR3 sequences, with about 16% observed a single time. Time point in this sample: newly diagnosed GD, antithyroid drugs for less than 3 months. The TCR library was made from RNA that had been extracted from PBMCs in TRIzol. Germline V CDR1 and CDR2: SGHDN, FVKESK. Trimming cost V 5 bases and J 12 bases; bases outside gene matches: 12. The CDR3 is 15 residues long. This same sample was also part of a study on T cells in Graves' hyperthyroidism and ophthalmopathy. According to that study: Most expanded thyroid clonotypes above 0.001 also appeared in blood. Ophthalmopathy was told apart from stable hyperthyroidism by a 13 V-J model. The model predicted ophthalmopathy a median around 6.5 months before onset.

The sequence was collected from a man aged 40-55 years with Graves disease. V usage is TRBV14 and J usage is TRBJ2-1; 11 bases fit TRBD1. The material was peripheral blood mononuclear cells (PBMCs), obtained at new diagnosis, from a patient treated with antithyroid drugs. The CDR3 here is CASSERGTGGFRQFF. The CDR3 DNA reads as TGTGCCAGCAGCGAAAGGGGGACAGGGGGTTTCAGGCAGTTCTTC.